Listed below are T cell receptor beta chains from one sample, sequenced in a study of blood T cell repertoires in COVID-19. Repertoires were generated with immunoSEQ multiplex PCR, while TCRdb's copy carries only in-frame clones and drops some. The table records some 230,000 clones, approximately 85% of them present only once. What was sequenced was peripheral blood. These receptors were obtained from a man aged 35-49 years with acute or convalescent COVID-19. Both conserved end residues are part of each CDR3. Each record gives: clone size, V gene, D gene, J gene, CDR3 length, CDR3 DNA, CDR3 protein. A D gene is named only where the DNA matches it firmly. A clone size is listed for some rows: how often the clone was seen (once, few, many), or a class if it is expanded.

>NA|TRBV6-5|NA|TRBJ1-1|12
TGTGCCAGCAGCCCGAGGAACACTGAAGCTTTCTTT
CASSPRNTEAFF
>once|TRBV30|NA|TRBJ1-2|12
TGTGCCTGGAGTGCGGGGGGGGAAGGCTACACCTTC
CAWSAGGEGYTF
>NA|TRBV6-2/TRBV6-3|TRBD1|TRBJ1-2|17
TGTGCCAGCAGTCCCATGGACAGGGGGCGCTTGGAATCGGGCTACACCTTC
CASSPMDRGRLESGYTF
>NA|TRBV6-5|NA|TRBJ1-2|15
TGTGCCAGCAGTTACCTCGGGTCCCCCGGCAGAGGCTACACCTTC
CASSYLGSPGRGYTF
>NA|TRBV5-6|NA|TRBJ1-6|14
TGTGCCAGCAGCTTGGGGGCTTCGGGGGAACCCCTCCACTTT
CASSLGASGEPLHF
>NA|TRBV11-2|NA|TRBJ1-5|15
TGTGCCAGCAGCTTAGCAGGGAACAGCAATCAGCCCCAGCATTTT
CASSLAGNSNQPQHF
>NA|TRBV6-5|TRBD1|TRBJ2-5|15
TGTGCCAGCAGATCTGGACAGGCCACCCAAGAGACCCAGTACTTC
CASRSGQATQETQYF
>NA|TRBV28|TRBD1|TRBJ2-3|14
TGTGCCAGCAGTTGGGACAGCAACACAGATACGCAGTATTTT
CASSWDSNTDTQYF
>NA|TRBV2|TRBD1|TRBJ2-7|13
TGTGCCAGCACGGGGACAGGGGCCTACGAGCAGTACTTC
CASTGTGAYEQYF
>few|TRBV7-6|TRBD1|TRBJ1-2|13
TGTGCCAGCAGCCGGACAGGGGGCGGGGGCTACACCTTC
CASSRTGGGGYTF
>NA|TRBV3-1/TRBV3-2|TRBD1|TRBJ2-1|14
TGTGCCAGCAGCAAAGTCGGACAGGACAATGAGCAGTTCTTC
CASSKVGQDNEQFF
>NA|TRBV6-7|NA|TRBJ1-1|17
TGTGCCAGCACCGCCGAGTGGTCCAGGGAGGGGAACACTGAAGCTTTCTTT
CASTAEWSREGNTEAFF
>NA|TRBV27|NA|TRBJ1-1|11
TGTGCCAGTAAGACTAACACTGAAGCTTTCTTT
CASKTNTEAFF
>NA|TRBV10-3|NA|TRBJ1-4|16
TGTGCCATCAGTGAGTTCCCAGGAGGGGTGGCTGAAAAACTGTTTTTT
CAISEFPGGVAEKLFF
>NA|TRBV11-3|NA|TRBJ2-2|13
TGTGCCAGCAGCTCGTTTTACTCCGGGGAGCTGTTTTTT
CASSSFYSGELFF
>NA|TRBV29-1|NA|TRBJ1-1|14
TGCAGCGTTGGGCTAAATGCAGGGTACACTGAAGCTTTCTTT
CSVGLNAGYTEAFF
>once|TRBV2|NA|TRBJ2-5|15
TGTGCCAGCAGTGAAAGACAATCGAGTGGAGAGACCCAGTACTTC
CASSERQSSGETQYF
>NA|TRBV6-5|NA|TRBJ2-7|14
TGTGCCAGCACCTGGGGAACAGGGGGGGGCGAGCAGTACTTC
CASTWGTGGGEQYF
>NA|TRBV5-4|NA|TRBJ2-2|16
TGTGCCAGCAGCTTGAAAGGGGCTGGGAACACCGGGGAGCTGTTTTTT
CASSLKGAGNTGELFF
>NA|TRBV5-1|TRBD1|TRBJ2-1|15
TGCGCCAGCAGCTTGGAAGGGACAGGGATCAATGAGCAGTTCTTC
CASSLEGTGINEQFF
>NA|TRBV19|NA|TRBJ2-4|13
TGTGCCACCCGCGGGGTAGCCAAAAACATTCAGTACTTC
CATRGVAKNIQYF
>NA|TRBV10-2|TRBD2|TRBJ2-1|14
TGCGCCAGCAAGACAGCGGGGGGGTGGAATGAGCAGTTCTTC
CASKTAGGWNEQFF
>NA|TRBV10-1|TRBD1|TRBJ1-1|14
TGCGCCGGAGGACAGGGATCCCCGAACACTGAAGCTTTCTTT
CAGGQGSPNTEAFF
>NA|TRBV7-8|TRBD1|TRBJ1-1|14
TGTGCCAGCAGCCCGGGACAGGCTAGCGGTGAAGCTTTCTTT
CASSPGQASGEAFF
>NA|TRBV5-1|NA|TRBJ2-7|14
TGCGCCAGCAGCTTGGCGGGGATAACCTACGAGCAGTACTTC
CASSLAGITYEQYF
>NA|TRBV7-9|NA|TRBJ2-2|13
TGTGCCAGCAGCTTCCCAAACACCGGGGAGCTGTTTTTT
CASSFPNTGELFF
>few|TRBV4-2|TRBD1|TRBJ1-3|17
TGTGCCAGCAGCCAAGCCAAACCCGGGACAGCGGGAAACACCATATATTTT
CASSQAKPGTAGNTIYF
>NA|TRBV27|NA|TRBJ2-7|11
TGTGCCAGCAGTTCCAACTACGAGCAGTACTTC
CASSSNYEQYF
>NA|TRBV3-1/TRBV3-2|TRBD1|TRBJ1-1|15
TGTGCCAGCAGCCAAGATTTGAGCAACGCAGGGGGAGCTTTCTTT
CASSQDLSNAGGAFF
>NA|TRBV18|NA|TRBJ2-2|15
TGTGCCAGCTCACCCTCCAGGGTGAACGCCGGGGAGCTGTTTTTT
CASSPSRVNAGELFF
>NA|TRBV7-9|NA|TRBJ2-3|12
TGTGCCAGCAGGTTTCGAGAAGATACGCAGTATTTT
CASRFREDTQYF
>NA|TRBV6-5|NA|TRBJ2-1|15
TGTGCCAGCAGTAAAACAGGGAGCTCCTACAATGAGCAGTTCTTC
CASSKTGSSYNEQFF
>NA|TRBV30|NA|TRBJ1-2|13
TGTGCCTGGAGACCGGGAACACGACGCGGCTACACCTTC
CAWRPGTRRGYTF
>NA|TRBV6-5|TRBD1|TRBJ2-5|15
TGTGCCAGCAGGCGGGGACAGGCGATCCAAGAGACCCAGTACTTC
CASRRGQAIQETQYF
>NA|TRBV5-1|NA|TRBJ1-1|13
TGCGCCAGCAGTAATATCGGGGGTACTGAAGCTTTCTTT
CASSNIGGTEAFF
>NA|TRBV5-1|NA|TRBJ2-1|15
TGCGCCAGCAGCTTGGGAGGTAGCTCCTACAATGAGCAGTTCTTC
CASSLGGSSYNEQFF
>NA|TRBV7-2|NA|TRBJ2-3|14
TGTGCCAGCAGCTTATCAGGGTCCGGAGATACGCAGTATTTT
CASSLSGSGDTQYF
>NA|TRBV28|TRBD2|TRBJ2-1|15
TGTGCCAGCAGTTCTTCCAGCGGGGGGGTCCATGAGCAGTTCTTC
CASSSSSGGVHEQFF
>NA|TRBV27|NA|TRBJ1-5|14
TGTGCCAGCAGTGACACAGCTAGCAATCAGCCCCAGCATTTT
CASSDTASNQPQHF
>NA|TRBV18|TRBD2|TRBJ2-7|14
TGTGCCAGCTCACATGCGGGGGATACCTACGAGCAGTACTTC
CASSHAGDTYEQYF
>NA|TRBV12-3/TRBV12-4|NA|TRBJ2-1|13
TGTGCCAGCAGTTTCTGGAGCCGGTCTGAGCAGTTCTTC
CASSFWSRSEQFF
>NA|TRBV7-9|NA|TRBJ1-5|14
TGTGCCAGCAGCTACCACCGGGACAATCAGCCCCAGCATTTT
CASSYHRDNQPQHF
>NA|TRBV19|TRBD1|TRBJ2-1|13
TGTGCCAGTCGGGGACAGGGGGCGAGTGAGCAGTTCTTC
CASRGQGASEQFF
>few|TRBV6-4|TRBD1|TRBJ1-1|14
TGTGCCAGCAGTGAAACAGGGGAGAACACTGAAGCTTTCTTT
CASSETGENTEAFF
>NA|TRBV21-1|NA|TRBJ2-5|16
TGTGCCAGCAGCAAAAAAAGGAGCGGGGGCCAAGAGACCCAGTACTTC
CASSKKRSGGQETQYF
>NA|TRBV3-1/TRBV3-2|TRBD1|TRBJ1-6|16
TGTGCCAGCAGCCCTAAAGGGACAGGGGGCGATTCACCCCTCCACTTT
CASSPKGTGGDSPLHF
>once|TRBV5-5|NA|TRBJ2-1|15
TGTGCCAGCAGCTTAAGGGGCGCGGGATACAATGAGCAGTTCTTC
CASSLRGAGYNEQFF
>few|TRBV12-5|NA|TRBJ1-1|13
TGTGCTAGTGGTCTCGAACTAAACACTGAAGCTTTCTTT
CASGLELNTEAFF
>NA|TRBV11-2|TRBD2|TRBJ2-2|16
TGTGCCAGCAGCCCGGGACTAGTCCTCGACACCGGGGAGCTGTTTTTT
CASSPGLVLDTGELFF
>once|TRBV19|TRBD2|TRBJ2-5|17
TGTGCCAGTAGTATAGGACTAGCGGGGGGAGACCAAGAGACCCAGTACTTC
CASSIGLAGGDQETQYF
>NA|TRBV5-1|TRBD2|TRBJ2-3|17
TGCGCCAGCAGCCCGGGATGGACTAGCGGGGGGGCAGATACGCAGTATTTT
CASSPGWTSGGADTQYF
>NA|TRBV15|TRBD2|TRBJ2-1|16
TGTGCCACGGGGCTCGTGGGCGGGGGGCTCAACAATGAGCAGTTCTTC
CATGLVGGGLNNEQFF
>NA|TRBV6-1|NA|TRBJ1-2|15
TGTGCCAGCAGTGACCCACGGCGGGGCTTGGATGGCTACACCTTC
CASSDPRRGLDGYTF